This TCR beta chain was profiled in a study of a mutant IDH1 vaccine in newly diagnosed glioma. Study-wide background: Commencement of vaccination occurred 4-6 weeks following radiotherapy alone, or concurrently with temozolomide cycles. V12 came at week 35, V13 at week 47.

As for time point: week 35, safety follow-up. Each dose delivered 300 ug of mutant IDH1 20-mer peptide subcutaneously with imiquimod. Patients in the study were vaccinated eight times, receiving shots in weeks 1, 3, 5, 7, 11, 15, 19 and 23. A remark on this clone: As yet, its antigen is unknown.

Using immunoSEQ multiplex PCR, the repertoire was profiled, and TCRdb retains in-frame clones only, with some absent. This sample carries 45,000 or so clones, 65% to 90% of them seen once, and the ten largest clones take approximately 4.7%. This clonotype was sampled from a woman in her thirties or forties with glioma. Some clones in this sample may be carry-over from other donors' samples. The material sequenced was PBMCs, taken from a glioma patient whose treatment included an IDH1 peptide vaccine.

CDR3 loop: CVTLQGVRLFF. For the CDR3, the DNA is TGTGTCACTCTACAGGGAGTCAGACTGTTTTTT. The rearrangement links TRBV28 to TRBJ1-4, with TRBD1 as a possible D gene (6 bases). Germline loops: CDR1 MDHEN, CDR2 SYDVKM. The CDR3 extends over 11 amino acids.